The present T cell receptor beta chain was sequenced within a study of cytomegalovirus exposure and HLA in healthy donors. Trimming cost V 4 bases and J 8 bases; bases outside gene matches: 11. The CDR3 runs 14 residues. Per germline, CDR1 GTSNPN and CDR2 SVGIG (reference sequence). PCR used 60 Vbeta primers and 13 Jbeta primers. Profiling relied on immunoSEQ multiplex PCR, and the TCRdb table lists in-frame clones only, not all of them. The listing contains 120,000 to 150,000 clones. The chain recombines TRBV30 with TRBJ1-2; 9 nucleotides match TRBD1. Sequencing input: PBMCs. The TCR was taken from a woman aged 45-65 years in good health and CMV-seronegative. The CDR3, as DNA: TGTGCCTGGACTACCTCACAGGGGGCGAGCGGCTACACCTTC. The encoded protein is CAWTTSQGASGYTF. Looking up the rest from reference TRBV30 and TRBJ1-2 gives the full variable domain: SQTIHQWPATLVQPVGSPLSLECTVEGTSNPNLYWYRQAAGRGLQLLFYSVGIGQISSEVPQNLSASRPQDRQFILSSKKLLLSDSGFYLCAWTTSQGASGYTFGSGTRLTVV.